Below are 30 T cell receptor beta chains sequenced from a single sample in a study of blood T cell repertoires in COVID-19. The data were produced by immunoSEQ multiplex PCR, yet TCRdb's version contains in-frame clones alone and is incomplete. The sample yields roughly 90,000 clones, roughly 88% seen once. Sample: peripheral blood. The receptors shown here come from an elderly woman with active or convalescent COVID-19.

The chain couples TRBV5-5 to TRBJ2-2, with D maybe TRBD1 (5 bases). The CDR3 loop spans 13 amino acids. Trimming stripped 6 bases from V and 3 bases from J, with 9 bases between. Germline CDR1 and CDR2: SGHKS and YYEKEE (reference sequence). DNA of the CDR3: TGTGCCAGCATGGGGCAGTACACCGGGGAGCTGTTTTTT. Residues: CASMGQYTGELFF.

This rearrangement joins TRBV9 to TRBJ2-1, with 8 bases matching TRBD2. CDR3 length: 14 amino acids. The V gene's germline CDR1 is SGDLS and CDR2 YYNGEE. With V trimmed by 1 base and J by 9 bases, 6 bases remained unmatched. CDR3 amino acids: CASSVQGRGGEQFF. Here the CDR3 DNA reads TGTGCCAGCAGCGTACAGGGCCGGGGGGGTGAGCAGTTCTTC. Variable domain in full (rest from reference TRBV9 and TRBJ2-1): DSGVTQTPKHLITATGQRVTLRCSPRSGDLSVYWYQQSLDQGLQFLIQYYNGEERAKGNILERFSAQQFPDLHSELNLSSLELGDSALYFCASSVQGRGGEQFFGPGTRLTVL.

This clone was observed a single time. CDR3 DNA sequence: TGTGCCAGCAGCAAAGGACGGACAAGCACAGATACGCAGTATTTT. It translates to CASSKGRTSTDTQYF. The V gene is TRBV11-2, the J gene TRBJ2-3, with a possible D match to TRBD1 (5 bases). The germline V and J ends were trimmed by 5 bases and 0 bases, with 12 bases remaining between them. The CDR3 sequence is 15 residues long. Germline values: CDR1 SGHAT, CDR2 FQNNGV.

The genes are TRBV7-3 and TRBJ2-7; 9 bases match TRBD1. Germline lookup yields CDR1 SGHTA and CDR2 FQGTGA. Germline trimming cut 6 bases from V and 3 bases from J; bases unmatched to any gene: 12. The CDR3 runs to 16 residues. The CDR3 coding sequence is TGTGCCAGCAGTTTGGCCTGGGACAGGGTCGACTACGAGCAGTACTTC. The encoded protein is CASSLAWDRVDYEQYF. Full variable domain (rest looked up from reference TRBV7-3 and TRBJ2-7): GAGVSQTPSNKVTEKGKYVELRCDPISGHTALYWYRQSLGQGPEFLIYFQGTGAADDSGLPNDRFFAVRPEGSVSTLKIQRTERGDSAVYLCASSLAWDRVDYEQYFGPGTRLTVT.

This clone was seen only once. The chain couples TRBV19 to TRBJ2-5; 8 bases align to TRBD1. The CDR3 spans 15 residues. The ends lost 7 bases at V and 1 base at J; junction bases unmatched: 8. CDR1 is LNHDA, CDR2 SQIVND, per germline (reference sequence). CDR3 nucleotide sequence: TGTGCCAGTATATCCAGACAGGGGACCCAAGAGACCCAGTACTTC. It is translated as CASISRQGTQETQYF.

The J gene is TRBJ1-5, the V gene TRBV28, with D hard to call. Trimming pared 10 bases from V and 0 bases from J, leaving 7 bases between. Looked up from germline, CDR1 is MDHEN and CDR2 is SYDVKM. This CDR3 is built from 12 residues. CDR3 bases: TGTGCCACCCACGGTAGCAATCAGCCCCAGCATTTT. Its protein is CATHGSNQPQHF. Together with reference TRBV28 and TRBJ1-5, the CDR3 gives the full variable domain: DVKVTQSSRYLVKRTGEKVFLECVQDMDHENMFWYRQDPGLGLRLIYFSYDVKMKEKGDIPEGYSVSREKKERFSLILESASTNQTSMYLCATHGSNQPQHFGDGTRLSIL.

The chain links TRBV7-9 to TRBJ2-1; 9 bases agree with TRBD1. Germline values: CDR1 SEHNR, CDR2 FQNEAQ (reference sequence). After removal of 1 base from V and 8 bases from J, the junction contained 9 bases not matched to a gene. CDR3 length: 16 amino acids. CDR3: CASSLEWNRGRDEQFF. The CDR3 bases are TGTGCCAGCAGCTTAGAATGGAACAGGGGGCGCGATGAGCAGTTCTTC.

This clone was picked up one time. The CDR3 loop is CASSLVLNTGELFF. DNA of the CDR3: TGTGCCAGCAGCTTAGTACTAAACACCGGGGAGCTGTTTTTT. The V gene is TRBV7-3, the J gene TRBJ2-2, with unresolved D. Trimming pared 2 bases from V and 2 bases from J, leaving 6 bases between. The CDR3 runs 14 residues. Looked up from germline, CDR1 is SGHTA and CDR2 is FQGTGA. The full variable domain, completed using reference TRBV7-3 and TRBJ2-2, is GAGVSQTPSNKVTEKGKYVELRCDPISGHTALYWYRQSLGQGPEFLIYFQGTGAADDSGLPNDRFFAVRPEGSVSTLKIQRTERGDSAVYLCASSLVLNTGELFFGEGSRLTVL.

This chain connects TRBV7-3 to TRBJ2-7; weak D call: TRBD1 (6 bases). The V gene lost 5 bases and the J gene lost 0 bases, with 14 bases spanning the gap. This CDR3 region has 15 residues. Germline CDR1 reads SGHTA; CDR2 reads FQGTGA. The CDR3 region has the DNA TGTGCCAGCAGCCCACAGGGCGGCAGCTCCTACGAGCAGTACTTC. Amino acid sequence: CASSPQGGSSYEQYF.

This chain uses TRBV3-1 (or the pseudogene TRBV3-2) with TRBJ1-2; D is perhaps TRBD1 (5 bases). Trimming cost V 2 bases and J 1 base, with 17 bases left between them. The CDR3 totals 17 residues. The V gene's germline CDR1 is LGHDT and CDR2 YNNKEL (reference sequence). CDR3 amino acids: CASSQLTGGVFNYGYTF. CDR3 bases: TGTGCCAGCAGCCAATTGACTGGGGGGGTGTTTAACTATGGCTACACCTTC.

This clone was found once. The chain couples TRBV2 to TRBJ1-2; TRBD1 aligns across 7 bases. The CDR3 is made up of 14 amino acids. In germline, CDR1 is SNHLY, CDR2 FYNNEI. J was trimmed by 4 bases and V by 6 bases; bases with no gene match: 8. CDR3: CASRGDRYFYGYTF. In DNA, the CDR3 is TGTGCCAGCAGAGGGGACAGATACTTCTATGGCTACACCTTC.

V gene TRBV18 combines with J gene TRBJ1-6; 10 nucleotides match TRBD1. Trimming removed 2 bases from V and 6 bases from J; junction bases left unmatched: 1. CDR1 and CDR2 (germline): KGHSH, LQKENI. The CDR3 runs to 15 residues. The CDR3 spells CASSPDRGRNSPLHF. CDR3 DNA: TGTGCCAGCTCACCAGACAGGGGGCGTAATTCACCCCTCCACTTT.

The chain joins TRBV20-1 to TRBJ2-5; the D gene is possibly TRBD2 (6 bases). Germline loops: CDR1 DFQATT, CDR2 SNEGSKA (reference sequence). The germline V and J ends were trimmed by 3 bases and 5 bases, with 13 bases remaining between them. This CDR3 is built from 13 residues. The CDR3 reads CSASPTSRETQYF. CDR3 coding DNA: TGCAGTGCTAGTCCCACTAGCAGGGAGACCCAGTACTTC.

This clone was counted between two and nine times. The chain couples TRBV11-3 to TRBJ1-3; unclear D gene. The CDR3 totals 12 residues. CDR1 SGHNT and CDR2 YENEEA come from the germline V gene. The V and J ends lost 4 bases and 4 bases respectively, with 5 bases between them. CDR3 sequence: CASSSRGNTIYF. DNA for the CDR3: TGTGCCAGCAGCTCTAGAGGAAACACCATATATTTT.

The CDR3 nucleotides read TGTGCCATCAGTGAGTCCAGGGGGTATGGCTACACCTTC. This gives the protein CAISESRGYGYTF. The rearrangement uses TRBV10-3 and TRBJ1-2, with TRBD1 matching 7 bases. Germline CDR1 ENHRY, CDR2 SYGVKD. Germline trimming cut 0 bases from V and 5 bases from J; bases unmatched to any gene: 0. The CDR3 is 13 residues long.

V usage is TRBV5-1 and J usage is TRBJ1-4; maybe TRBD1 (5 bases). V shed 4 bases and J shed 1 base, with 11 bases lying between them. The germline CDR1 and CDR2 sequences are SGHRS and YFSETQ. The CDR3 runs 15 residues. CDR3 region: CASSPKRGTNEKLFF. As DNA, the CDR3 is TGCGCCAGCAGCCCGAAAAGGGGAACTAATGAAAAACTGTTTTTT.

The genes are TRBV7-8 and TRBJ2-1; 7 bases are a match to TRBD2. Trimming removed 6 bases from V and 2 bases from J; junction bases left unmatched: 7. The CDR3 has 15 residues. Germline V gene lookup returns CDR1 SGHVS and CDR2 FQNEAQ. The CDR3 coding sequence is TGTGCCAGCAGTGGGATGGCGGGAGCCTACAATGAGCAGTTCTTC. It specifies CASSGMAGAYNEQFF.

The V and J genes are TRBV12-2 and TRBJ1-1. TRBV12-2 is designated a pseudogene. The CDR3 extends over 14 amino acids. This chain's CDR3 is CASRRWSGDTEAFF. Here the CDR3 DNA reads TGTGCAAGTCGCCGATGGTCCGGGGACACTGAAGCTTTCTTT.

The V gene is TRBV19, the J gene TRBJ2-1, with TRBD1 matching 9 bases. CDR1 and CDR2 (germline): LNHDA, SQIVND (reference sequence). The CDR3 is made up of 13 amino acids. After removal of 8 bases from V and 5 bases from J, the junction contained 4 bases not matched to a gene. This chain's CDR3 is CASGTGTNNEQFF. As DNA, the CDR3 is TGTGCCAGTGGGACAGGGACCAACAATGAGCAGTTCTTC.

This rearrangement joins TRBV28 to TRBJ1-1; 8 bases align to TRBD1. The CDR3 is 15 residues long. Germline V lookup: CDR1 MDHEN, CDR2 SYDVKM. With V trimmed by 5 bases and J by 4 bases, 9 bases remained unmatched. Here the CDR3 DNA reads TGTGCCAGCAGTCCGCGGACAGGGAGGAGCACTGAAGCTTTCTTT. It yields the protein CASSPRTGRSTEAFF.

In DNA form, the CDR3 reads TGTGCCAGCAGCCCCCGGGACACAGATACGCAGTATTTT. As protein: CASSPRDTDTQYF. V and J are TRBV7-6 and TRBJ2-3, with a weak D call TRBD2 (5 bases). The V and J ends lost 5 bases and 2 bases respectively, with 8 bases between them. There are 13 residues in the CDR3. From germline, CDR1 is SGHVS and CDR2 FNYEAQ.

The chain employs TRBV15 and TRBJ2-2, with TRBD1 as a possible D gene (5 bases). Trimming removed 0 bases from V and 4 bases from J, with 6 bases in between. The CDR3 runs to 14 residues. In germline, CDR1 is LNHNV, CDR2 YYDKDF (reference sequence). The DNA of the CDR3 is TGTGCCACCAGCAGAGATAGGGGCACCGGGGAGCTGTTTTTT. Translated: CATSRDRGTGELFF.

V gene TRBV18 combines with J gene TRBJ1-5; no clear D gene. The CDR3 covers 13 residues. V dropped 3 bases and J dropped 4 bases, with 7 bases sitting between them. Per the germline V gene, CDR1 is KGHSH and CDR2 is LQKENI. The CDR3 loop reads CASSPSGNQPQHF. CDR3 DNA: TGTGCCAGCTCACCGTCCGGGAATCAGCCCCAGCATTTT.

The CDR3 loop reads CASSLSLTLKNEQFF. The CDR3 nucleotides read TGTGCCAGCAGCTTGAGTCTTACCTTGAAAAATGAGCAGTTCTTC. The chain carries TRBV7-2 and TRBJ2-1, with D unresolved. Germline assignment: CDR1 SGHTA and CDR2 FQGNSA. Trimming took 3 bases from V and 7 from J, leaving 16 bases between them. This CDR3 has 15 amino acids.

The chain employs TRBV19 and TRBJ2-7, with unresolved D. V shed 1 base and J shed 3 bases, with 7 bases lying between them. Germline V lookup: CDR1 LNHDA, CDR2 SQIVND (reference sequence). The length of the CDR3 is 13 residues. The CDR3 sequence: CASSIGSSYEQYF. The DNA for the CDR3 is TGTGCCAGTAGTATAGGTTCCAGCTACGAGCAGTACTTC.

CDR3 region: CASSQEYGGYNEQFF. DNA of the CDR3: TGTGCCAGCAGCCAAGAGTATGGCGGCTACAATGAGCAGTTCTTC. This chain uses TRBV14 with TRBJ2-1, with D unresolved. The CDR3 has 15 amino acids. Trimming removed 0 bases at V and 3 bases at J, with 9 bases between. Germline V lookup: CDR1 SGHDN, CDR2 FVKESK.

This clone was detected once. The J gene is TRBJ2-5, the V gene TRBV30; no clear D gene. CDR3 length: 12 residues. V gave up 4 bases and J gave up 5 bases, with 11 bases separating them. CDR1 GTSNPN and CDR2 SVGIG come from the germline V gene (reference sequence). DNA for the CDR3: TGTGCCTGGAAGGTAGACTTGGAGACCCAGTACTTC. It codes for CAWKVDLETQYF.

In its sample, this clone was seen a few times. The gene calls are TRBV5-1 and TRBJ1-4; TRBD1 is a possible D gene (5 bases). CDR3 length equals 15 residues. CDR1 is SGHRS and CDR2 is YFSETQ in the germline V gene. The V end was cut by 8 bases, the J end by 5 bases, with 19 bases between. The CDR3 is CASGAEADKNEKLFF. The CDR3 DNA sequence: TGCGCCAGTGGGGCCGAGGCAGACAAAAATGAAAAACTGTTTTTT.

V gene TRBV9 combines with J gene TRBJ1-1, with D perhaps TRBD1 (5 bases). Between the trimmed V and J ends, which lost 0 bases and 0 bases, there was a span of 9 bases. Germline V gene sequence: CDR1 SGDLS, CDR2 YYNGEE. CDR3 length: 15 amino acids. The CDR3 reads CASSVGGGLNTEAFF. The DNA of the CDR3 is TGTGCCAGCAGCGTAGGGGGCGGATTGAACACTGAAGCTTTCTTT.

The chain couples TRBV5-8 to TRBJ1-2, with 7 positions matching TRBD1. CDR1 is SGHTS, CDR2 YDEGEE, per germline. V lost 6 bases, J lost 5 bases, and 7 bases stayed unmatched. CDR3 size: 13 residues. The CDR3 loop reads CASTGTVYYGYTF. DNA for the CDR3: TGTGCCAGCACCGGGACAGTCTATTATGGCTACACCTTC.